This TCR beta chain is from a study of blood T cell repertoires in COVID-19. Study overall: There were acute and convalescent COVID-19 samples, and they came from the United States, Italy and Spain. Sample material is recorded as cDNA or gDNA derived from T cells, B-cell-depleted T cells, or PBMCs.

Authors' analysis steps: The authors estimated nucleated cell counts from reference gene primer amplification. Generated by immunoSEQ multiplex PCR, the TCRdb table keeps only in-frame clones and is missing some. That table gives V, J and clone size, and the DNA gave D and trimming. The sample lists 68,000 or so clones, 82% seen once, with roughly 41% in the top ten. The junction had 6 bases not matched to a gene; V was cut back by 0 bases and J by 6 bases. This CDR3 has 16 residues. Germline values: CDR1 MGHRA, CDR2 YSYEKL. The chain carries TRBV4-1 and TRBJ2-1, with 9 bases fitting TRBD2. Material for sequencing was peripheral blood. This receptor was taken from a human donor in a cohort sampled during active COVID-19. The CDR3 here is CASSQEGTSRSNEQFF. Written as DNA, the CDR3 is TGCGCCAGCAGCCAAGAAGGGACTAGCAGGTCCAATGAGCAGTTCTTC.